These 16 T cell receptor beta chains share one sample of origin, sequenced in a study of shared clonotypes between healthy human individuals. The protocol was immunoSEQ multiplex PCR, while the TCRdb copy is restricted to in-frame clones and leaves out a portion. The table has more than 850,000 clones, about 80% seen once. Sequenced input: memory CD4+ T cells from PBMCs. Subset given: CD45RA-negative fraction. The receptor set was obtained from a man in his late teens or twenties in good health. Some clones in this sample may be carry-over from other donors' samples.

The chain carries TRBV29-1 and TRBJ2-5, with D unclear. The germline V gene has CDR1 SQVTM and CDR2 ANQGSEA. Trimming cost V 8 bases and J 2 bases, with 15 bases left between them. This CDR3 is built from 13 residues. The CDR3 DNA reads TGCAGCTCCTCCGGTGGACGGCAAGAGACCCAGTACTTC. It is translated as CSSSGGRQETQYF.

The chain has TRBV4-1 and TRBJ1-4; no reliable D call. V shed 2 bases and J shed 6 bases, with 25 bases lying between them. Per the germline V gene, CDR1 is MGHRA and CDR2 is YSYEKL. This CDR3 is 19 amino acids long. DNA of the CDR3: TGCGCCAGCAGCCAAACAAGATTTGGGCGGAACCTCCCTTATGAAAAACTGTTTTTT. Its translation: CASSQTRFGRNLPYEKLFF.

V gene TRBV6-6 combines with J gene TRBJ1-1; TRBD1 matches 8 bases. The germline CDR1 and CDR2 sequences are MNHNY and SVGAGI (reference sequence). Trimming took 5 bases from V and 4 from J; bases not matched to a gene: 6. The CDR3 runs 14 residues. The CDR3: CASSTTGGPTEAFF. The CDR3 DNA reads as TGTGCCAGCAGTACAACAGGGGGGCCCACTGAAGCTTTCTTT.

The chain joins TRBV15 to TRBJ1-1, with D perhaps TRBD1 (5 bases). The CDR3 has 14 amino acids. Germline CDR1 reads LNHNV; CDR2 reads YYDKDF (reference sequence). V lost 1 base to trimming and J lost 6 bases, with 12 bases between them. The CDR3 here is CATSRAGAGAEAFF. CDR3 coding DNA: TGTGCCACCAGCAGAGCTGGGGCCGGAGCTGAAGCTTTCTTT.

This clone was seen at least ten times. This chain connects TRBV21-1 to TRBJ2-2; the table's D gene call, TRBD1, was not cross checked with the DNA. TRBV21-1 is a pseudogene. This CDR3 comprises 14 residues. The CDR3, as DNA: TGTGCCAGCAGCATTTACAGGCTCACCGGGGAGCTGTTTTTT. Translating it yields CASSIYRLTGELFF.

This rearrangement joins TRBV2 to TRBJ1-1; D unresolved. This CDR3 contains 14 residues. Looked up from germline, CDR1 is SNHLY and CDR2 is FYNNEI. Trimming stripped 5 bases from V and 0 bases from J, with 10 bases between. CDR3 DNA: TGTGCCAGCAGTACCCTCGGAGTGAACACTGAAGCTTTCTTT. This sequence encodes CASSTLGVNTEAFF.

The CDR3 region has the DNA TGTGCCAGCAGCTCCGGGGTGGTAGAGGAAACCTACGAGCAGTACTTC. Translation: CASSSGVVEETYEQYF. The chain joins TRBV11-2 to TRBJ2-7, with D possibly TRBD2 on 5 matching bases. The length of the CDR3 is 16 residues. CDR1 and CDR2 from the germline V gene are SGHAT and FQNNGV. The V end lost 4 bases, the J end lost 2 bases, and 18 bases lay between the germline ends.

The chain carries TRBV30 and TRBJ2-6; D unresolved. In germline, CDR1 is GTSNPN, CDR2 SVGIG (reference sequence). This CDR3 contains 13 residues. CDR3 loop: CALSFSGANVLTF. The CDR3, as DNA: TGTGCTTTGTCATTCTCTGGGGCCAACGTCCTGACTTTC. Drawing the rest from reference TRBV30 and TRBJ2-6, the complete variable domain is SQTIHQWPATLVQPVGSPLSLECTVEGTSNPNLYWYRQAAGRGLQLLFYSVGIGQISSEVPQNLSASRPQDRQFILSSKKLLLSDSGFYLCALSFSGANVLTFGAGSRLTVL.

This clone was counted a single time. The chain links TRBV7-9 to TRBJ1-6; D remains unclear. From germline, CDR1 is SEHNR and CDR2 FQNEAQ (reference sequence). CDR3 length equals 13 residues. V gave up 5 bases and J gave up 7 bases, with 9 bases separating them. The CDR3 DNA reads TGTGCCAGCAGCCTAAGATACAATTCACCCCTCCACTTT. Protein sequence: CASSLRYNSPLHF.

V gene TRBV6-4 combines with J gene TRBJ2-1; 10 positions match TRBD1. V gave up 6 bases and J gave up 6 bases; unmatched junction bases: 14. The length of the CDR3 is 17 residues. CDR1 and CDR2 from the germline V gene are MRHNA and SNTAGT. CDR3 loop: CASRTIQGQGYGNEQFF. CDR3 nucleotides: TGTGCCAGCAGGACCATCCAGGGACAGGGGTATGGCAATGAGCAGTTCTTC.

The rearrangement links TRBV4-2 to TRBJ2-1, with D unclear. The CDR3 has 13 amino acids. Per germline, CDR1 LGHNA and CDR2 YNFKEQ. V was shortened by 0 bases and J by 10 bases, with 10 bases between the two germline ends. CDR3 sequence reads: CASSQDPQQEQFF. CDR3 DNA sequence: TGTGCCAGCAGCCAAGACCCCCAACAGGAGCAGTTCTTC.

The V call is TRBV7-2, the J call TRBJ2-2; 7 bases are shared with TRBD2. J gave up 3 bases and V 2 bases, and 9 bases lay outside the gene matches. Germline V gene lookup returns CDR1 SGHTA and CDR2 FQGNSA. The CDR3 has 17 residues. CDR3: CASSLFGGSVDTGELFF. CDR3 bases: TGTGCCAGCAGCTTATTTGGCGGGAGTGTGGACACCGGGGAGCTGTTTTTT. Filled out from reference TRBV7-2 and TRBJ2-2, the complete variable domain reads GAGVSQSPSNKVTEKGKDVELRCDPISGHTALYWYRQSLGQGLEFLIYFQGNSAPDKSGLPSDRFSAERTGGSVSTLTIQRTQQEDSAVYLCASSLFGGSVDTGELFFGEGSRLTVL.

This chain connects TRBV7-3 to TRBJ2-2; TRBD2 agrees at 9 bases. This CDR3 is 18 amino acids long. Per germline, CDR1 SGHTA and CDR2 FQGTGA. The J segment lost 3 bases and the V segment lost 2 bases, leaving 10 bases of the junction unmatched. This CDR3 reads CASSLVSPAGGYTGELFF. CDR3 coding DNA: TGTGCCAGCAGCTTAGTCTCCCCAGCGGGAGGTTACACCGGGGAGCTGTTTTTT. Supplemented by reference TRBV7-3 and TRBJ2-2, the full variable domain reads GAGVSQTPSNKVTEKGKYVELRCDPISGHTALYWYRQSLGQGPEFLIYFQGTGAADDSGLPNDRFFAVRPEGSVSTLKIQRTERGDSAVYLCASSLVSPAGGYTGELFFGEGSRLTVL.

V gene TRBV7-2 combines with J gene TRBJ2-1, with D unclear. Per germline, CDR1 SGHTA and CDR2 FQGNSA. Trimming removed 3 bases at V and 4 bases at J, with 7 bases between. CDR3 length: 13 residues. This CDR3 is CASSLGIYNEQFF. The CDR3 DNA reads TGTGCCAGCAGCTTGGGGATTTACAATGAGCAGTTCTTC.

This clone was detected many times. Other DNA sequences in this specimen translate into the identical CDR3. The chain couples TRBV5-1 to TRBJ2-2; D remains ambiguous. The V and J ends lost 0 bases and 7 bases respectively, with 4 bases between them. The CDR3 totals 12 residues. Germline loops: CDR1 SGHRS, CDR2 YFSETQ. CDR3 DNA: TGCGCCAGCAGCTTGGGAGTCGGGGAGCTGTTTTTT. Its translation: CASSLGVGELFF.

About this clone itself: Since a much larger clone is just one base distant, this may be a read error. This sample includes further DNA sequences coding for the same CDR3. The chain joins TRBV2 to TRBJ1-2; 9 positions agree with TRBD1. The trim removed 6 bases at V and 2 bases at J, leaving 4 bases unmatched. Germline V gene lookup returns CDR1 SNHLY and CDR2 FYNNEI. CDR3 length: 14 amino acids. CDR3 nucleotides: TGTGCCAGCAGCCCCGGGACAGGGAACTATGGCTACACCTTC. Its protein is CASSPGTGNYGYTF.